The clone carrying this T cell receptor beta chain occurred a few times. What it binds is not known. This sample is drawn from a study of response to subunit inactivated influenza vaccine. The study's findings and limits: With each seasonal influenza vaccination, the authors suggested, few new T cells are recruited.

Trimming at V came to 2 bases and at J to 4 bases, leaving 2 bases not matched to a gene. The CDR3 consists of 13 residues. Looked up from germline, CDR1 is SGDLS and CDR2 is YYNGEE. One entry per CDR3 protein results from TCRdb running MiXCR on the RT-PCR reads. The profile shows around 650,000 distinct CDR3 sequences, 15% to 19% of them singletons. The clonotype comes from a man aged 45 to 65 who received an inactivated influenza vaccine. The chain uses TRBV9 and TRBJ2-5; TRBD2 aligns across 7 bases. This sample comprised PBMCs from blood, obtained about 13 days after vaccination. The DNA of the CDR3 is TGTGCCAGCAGCGTGGGAGGGACAGAGACCCAGTACTTC. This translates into CASSVGGTETQYF.